The entry below describes one T cell receptor (beta chain). Clones were sequenced by immunoSEQ multiplex PCR, and TCRdb holds only the in-frame ones, with some missing. Here the sample spans 300,000 to 450,000 clones, roughly 87% being singletons. The data are from a study of blood T cell repertoires in COVID-19. The J segment lost 14 bases and the V segment lost 1 base, leaving 10 bases of the junction unmatched. The CDR3 runs 15 residues. Germline CDR1 and CDR2: SGHAT and FQNNGV. The sequence was collected from a woman in her 30s who had recovered from COVID-19. The rearrangement joins TRBV11-2 to TRBJ1-6; 8 bases match TRBD1. The sample consisted of PBMCs or T cells enriched from blood (not recorded which). The CDR3 sequence: CASSLGGTGSKSLHF. As DNA, the CDR3 is TGTGCCAGCAGCTTAGGGGGGACAGGTAGTAAGTCCCTCCACTTT.